These 20 T cell receptor beta chains came from one sample sequenced in a study of CD8+ T cells in alopecia areata. Following extraction, RNA underwent reverse transcription to cDNA, which served as the sequencing template. Profiled with immunoSEQ multiplex PCR; TCRdb holds only in-frame clones, not every one. This sample comprises 270,000 or so clones, none seen once only. Cutaneous lymph nodes were pooled and cells sorted by CD4, CD8alpha, NKG2D, NKG2ACE and more. The sequenced material came from CD4+ T cells sorted from a lymph node. The receptor source for this set is a C3H/HeJ mouse with alopecia areata. For this strain, the MHC haplotype corresponds to H2-k.

This clone has just a few counts. Mouse germline and gene names are used. Read sequence stops 4 residues before the CDR3 end, and the germline J gene provides the missing end. The V call is TRBV19, the J call TRBJ2-1; 7 bases match TRBD2. CDR1 FNHDT and CDR2 SITEND come from the germline V gene (reference sequence). The J segment lost 1 base and the V segment lost 3 bases, leaving 4 bases of the junction unmatched. The CDR3 runs to 15 residues. CDR3 bases read: TGTGCCAGCAGTACTTCGGACTGGAACTATGCT. Translation gives CASSTSDWNYA. The complete CDR3 sequence is CASSTSDWNYAEQFF.

On this clone itself: Gene names refer to mouse genes. From the germline J gene comes the end of the CDR3, since the read stops 4 residues before it. Other DNA sequences of this sample code for an identical CDR3. This chain joins TRBV1 and TRBJ2-1, with D unclear. The CDR3 totals 14 residues. Trimming removed 1 base at V and 2 bases at J, with 6 bases between. Germline-derived CDR1 and CDR2 are NSQYPW and LRSPGD (reference sequence). CDR3 residues: CTCSAATYYAEQFF. The sequenced part of the CDR3 DNA is TGCACCTGCAGTGCAGCGACTTACTATGCT.

This clone was counted only a few times. Gene names are mouse gene names. Read sequence stops 4 residues before the CDR3 end, and the germline J gene provides the missing end. The chain has TRBV1 and TRBJ2-5; 9 nucleotides align to TRBD2. The CDR3 consists of 15 residues. CDR1 and CDR2 from the germline V gene are NSQYPW and LRSPGD (reference sequence). The CDR3: CTCSAGGAERDTQYF. CDR3 DNA (partial): TGCACCTGCAGTGCTGGGGGGGCGGAGAGGGAC.

This clone was recorded a few times. The gene names given are mouse names. Coverage ceases 4 residues before the CDR3 finishes, and the germline J gene fills in the end. The genes are TRBV17 and TRBJ2-4, with D possibly being TRBD1 (6 bases). Germline CDR1 is MNHDT and CDR2 is YYDKIL. V was trimmed by 1 base and J by 2 bases, leaving 10 bases between them. This CDR3 is built from 15 residues. This CDR3 is CASSRGGTHQNTLYF. CDR3 bases read: TGTGCTAGCAGTAGAGGCGGGACACATCAAAAC.

The table lists this clone with many counts. Genes here carry mouse names. The read gets to within 4 residues of the CDR3 end, and the germline J gene fills in the rest. The gene calls are TRBV17 and TRBJ2-1; 11 bases align to TRBD1. The germline CDR1 and CDR2 sequences are MNHDT and YYDKIL. There are 15 residues in the CDR3. Unmatched junction bases numbered 4, after V lost 3 bases and J lost 6 bases. The CDR3 DNA, read in part, is TGTGCTAGCAGTAGGCCCGGGACAGGGGGTGCT. It yields the protein CASSRPGTGGA. The entire CDR3 reads CASSRPGTGGAEQFF.

Points on this clone: All gene names here are mouse names. Sequencing ends 4 residues short of the CDR3 end; the germline J gene provides the rest. The chain employs TRBV13-1 and TRBJ2-2; D is possibly TRBD2 (6 bases). The CDR3 has 14 amino acids. The germline V and J ends were trimmed by 2 bases and 3 bases, with 8 bases remaining between them. Germline-derived CDR1 and CDR2 are NSHNY and SYGAGN. The sequenced part of the CDR3 DNA is TGTGCCAGCAGTGAGGGGGGTGACACCGGG. Protein product: CASSEGGDTG. The entire CDR3 reads CASSEGGDTGQLYF.

A note on this clone: Mouse gene names apply. The read terminates 4 residues ahead of where the CDR3 ends, so the germline J gene completes it. The sample carries other DNA sequences with the same CDR3. The chain joins TRBV19 to TRBJ2-4; weak D call: TRBD2 (6 bases). V lost 5 bases and J 0 bases, leaving 10 bases between the germline ends. This CDR3 spans 14 amino acids. Looked up from germline, CDR1 is FNHDT and CDR2 is SITEND (reference sequence). The sequenced CDR3 bases are TGTGCCAGCAGCCCGACTGGTAGTCAAAAC. Translating gives CASSPTGSQN. In full, the CDR3 is CASSPTGSQNTLYF.

Notes on this clone: Gene names are mouse gene names. The missing CDR3 end, 4 residues past where the read stops, is filled in from the germline J gene. The gene calls are TRBV29 and TRBJ1-2; 8 bases align to TRBD1. Germline V CDR1 and CDR2: MSHET, SYDVDS. The CDR3 consists of 14 residues. J gave up 4 bases and V 6 bases, and 7 bases lay outside the gene matches. The CDR3 sequence is CASRQGAHGSDYTF. The CDR3 bases that were read are TGTGCTAGCAGGCAGGGGGCGCATGGCTCC.

This clone was recorded a few times. Germline and genes here are mouse. The observed sequence ends 4 residues before the CDR3 terminus, with the missing tail filled in from the germline J gene. Other DNA sequences from this sample encode an identical CDR3 as well. The V gene is TRBV17, the J gene TRBJ2-5; D not certain. Germline V gives CDR1 MNHDT, CDR2 YYDKIL. The CDR3 runs 13 residues. The part of the CDR3 DNA that was read is TGTGCTAGCAGTAGAGATAGGGAAGAC. Translation gives CASSRDRED. The whole CDR3 sequence is CASSRDREDTQYF.

As concerns this clone: Gene names and germline match the mouse. Read coverage stops 4 residues before the CDR3 terminus; the germline J gene supplies the remainder. The gene calls are TRBV13-2 and TRBJ2-4, with D hard to call. The CDR3 loop spans 10 amino acids. From germline, CDR1 is NNHNN and CDR2 SYGAGS (reference sequence). Incomplete CDR3 DNA: TGTGCCAGCGGGCAGAAC. The encoded protein is CASGQN. The whole CDR3 is CASGQNTLYF.

This clone appeared a few times. The gene names here belong to mouse. Read coverage stops 4 residues before the CDR3 terminus; the germline J gene supplies the remainder. V gene TRBV19 combines with J gene TRBJ1-1, with D perhaps matching TRBD1 (6 bases). The CDR3 spans 12 residues. The V end lost 4 bases, the J end lost 4 bases, and 8 bases lay between the germline ends. Germline V CDR1 and CDR2: FNHDT, SITEND (reference sequence). Partial CDR3 DNA: TGTGCCAGCAGTGACAGGTTCACA. Translating it yields CASSDRFT. The full CDR3 reads CASSDRFTEVFF.

In regard to this clone: The gene symbols are mouse symbols. This CDR3 is CASGDAGGAHAEQFF. The CDR3 bases that were read are TGTGCCAGCGGTGATGCCGGGGGGGCGCATGCT. The J gene is TRBJ2-1, the V gene TRBV13-2; 8 positions agree with TRBD2. The read is 4 residues too short to cover the CDR3 end, so that end is filled in from the germline J gene. The length of the CDR3 is 15 residues. Germline V CDR1 and CDR2: NNHNN, SYGAGS (reference sequence). Unmatched junction bases numbered 4, after V lost 0 bases and J lost 5 bases.

Many counts were recorded for this clone. Gene names follow the mouse nomenclature. The CDR3 end falls 4 residues outside the read, so it is completed with the germline J gene. Other DNA sequences within the sample encode an identical CDR3. The V gene is TRBV13-1, the J gene TRBJ2-5, with TRBD2 matching over 9 bases. CDR3 length: 14 residues. Per germline, CDR1 NSHNY and CDR2 SYGAGN. The CDR3 loop is CASSELGGRDTQYF. The part of the CDR3 DNA that was read is TGTGCCAGCAGTGAACTGGGGGGAAGAGAC.

This clone appeared many times. Mouse gene names apply. The read terminates 4 residues ahead of where the CDR3 ends, so the germline J gene completes it. Other DNA sequences from this sample encode an identical CDR3 as well. The rearrangement links TRBV13-1 to TRBJ1-2; D uncertain. V was shortened by 2 bases and J by 0 bases, with 5 bases between the two germline ends. The CDR3 is 13 amino acids. The germline V gene encodes CDR1 NSHNY and CDR2 SYGAGN. The covered CDR3 bases are TGTGCCAGCAGTGAAACAACAAACTCC. Its protein product is CASSETTNS. The full-length CDR3 reads as CASSETTNSDYTF.

This clone showed up just a few times. Genes here carry mouse names. The read is 4 residues too short to cover the CDR3 end, so that end is filled in from the germline J gene. Other DNA sequences within the sample encode an identical CDR3. The chain combines TRBV1 with TRBJ2-2; D unresolved. The V gene lost 1 base and the J gene lost 5 bases, with 5 bases spanning the gap. Germline loops: CDR1 NSQYPW, CDR2 LRSPGD (reference sequence). The CDR3 length is 13 residues. CDR3 in amino acids: CTCSAGVTGQLYF. The CDR3 DNA, read in part, is TGCACCTGCAGTGCAGGGGTGACCGGG.

This clone was found a few times. Gene names and germline refer to mouse. The missing CDR3 end, 4 residues past where the read stops, is filled in from the germline J gene. J is TRBJ2-2 and V is TRBV17; 10 positions agree with TRBD1. CDR1 is MNHDT and CDR2 is YYDKIL in the germline V gene. The V and J ends lost 3 bases and 3 bases, in that order; junction bases with no gene match: 7. There are 17 residues in the CDR3. This CDR3 is CASSREGQGKYTGQLYF. The CDR3 bases that were read are TGTGCTAGCAGTAGGGAGGGACAGGGGAAATACACCGGG.

In this sample, this clone turned up a few times. The listed genes are named as in mouse. The read terminates 4 residues before the CDR3 end, so the remaining end is supplied by the germline J gene. This chain links TRBV5 with TRBJ2-1; 10 bases align to TRBD2. Germline CDR1 reads LGHNA; CDR2 reads YNLKQL (reference sequence). This CDR3 contains 15 residues. Incomplete CDR3 DNA: TGTGCCAGCAGCCAAGTGAGGACTGGGGGAGCT. This translates into CASSQVRTGGA. From start to end, the CDR3 is CASSQVRTGGAEQFF.

This clone was recorded a few times. Genes here carry mouse names. From the germline J gene comes the end of the CDR3, since the read stops 4 residues before it. The chain joins TRBV31 to TRBJ2-1, with a tentative D call TRBD2 (5 bases). The CDR3 covers 13 residues. Trimming removed 8 bases from V and 0 bases from J, with 11 bases in between. Per germline, CDR1 GKSSPN and CDR2 SITVG. The CDR3 bases that were read are TGTGCCCTTGGACTTTATAACTATGCT. Its translation is CALGLYNYA. The whole CDR3 sequence reads CALGLYNYAEQFF. Together with reference TRBV31 and TRBJ2-1, the CDR3 gives the full variable domain: AQTIHQWPVAEIKAVGSPLSLGCTIKGKSSPNLYWYWQATGGTLQQLFYSITVGQVESVVQLNLSASRPKDDQFILSTEKLLLSHSGFYLCALGLYNYAEQFFGPGTRLTVL.

As regards this clone: The germline and genes are mouse ones. The CDR3 end falls 4 residues outside the read, so it is completed with the germline J gene. The J gene is TRBJ1-1, the V gene TRBV19; 8 bases line up with TRBD1. Germline CDR1 FNHDT, CDR2 SITEND (reference sequence). The CDR3 is 13 residues long. The sequenced CDR3 bases are TGTGCCAGCAGTCCCCGACAGGGGCGA. Its protein product is CASSPRQGR. The entire CDR3 protein reads CASSPRQGREVFF.

This clone showed up just a few times. Gene labels here are mouse ones. Read data end 3 residues before the CDR3 end; the end is taken from the germline J gene. Different DNA sequences within this sample yield the same CDR3. The chain has TRBV13-1 and TRBJ1-6; TRBD1 aligns across 8 bases. TRBJ1-6 is an ORF, and what it does is uncertain. Germline V gives CDR1 NSHNY, CDR2 SYGAGN. The J segment lost 0 bases and the V segment lost 2 bases, leaving 1 base of the junction unmatched. The CDR3 totals 16 residues. CDR3 DNA, as far as it was read: TGTGCCAGCAGTGACACAGGGGGTTCCTATAATTCGCCC. Its translation: CASSDTGGSYNSP. In full, the CDR3 is CASSDTGGSYNSPLYF.